This TCR beta chain was sequenced during a study of cytomegalovirus exposure and HLA in healthy donors. Researchers ran the PCR with 60 Vbeta and 13 Jbeta primers. In the source study's methods: Unique TCR beta chains totaled roughly 81 million in a later count, with approximately 10 million of them shared. The method was immunoSEQ multiplex PCR; TCRdb's version includes in-frame clones alone and lacks a portion of them. V and J calls and clone size are as listed in that table; D and trimming were resolved from the DNA. The sample has approximately 90,000 clones, 85% seen once. Findings of the study overall: Near-uniform donor sequencing depth was presumed by presence/absence analyses.

As regards this clone: Antigen unknown.

J gave up 4 bases and V 4 bases, and 11 bases lay outside the gene matches. Looked up from germline, CDR1 is MNHNS and CDR2 is SASEGT. The CDR3 loop spans 17 amino acids. The rearrangement uses TRBV6-1 and TRBJ2-2; TRBD2 agrees at 8 bases. Sequencing was done on a sample of PBMCs. The source is a man aged 40-55 years in good health and CMV-seropositive. The CDR3 protein is CASSGLVRGGITGELFF. Here the CDR3 DNA reads TGTGCCAGCAGTGGCCTAGTACGGGGGGGGATCACCGGGGAGCTGTTTTTT.